This T cell receptor (beta chain) was recovered during a study of Ad26.COV2.S vaccination and SARS-CoV-2 variants. Study details: Sample donor was a member of the COV1001 Ad26.COV2.S trial arm. The vaccine Ad26.COV2.S was put into the muscle once, or twice with 56 days between.

Sequenced by immunoSEQ multiplex PCR; TCRdb stores in-frame clones only, minus some. Among about 350,000 clones listed, roughly 81% were seen once. Treatment: some 20 received Ad26.COV2.S at low or high dose, single or two shots; several received placebo; per-sample allocation not given. The samples date from day 63 after the first vaccine or placebo injection. Study findings and constraints: Vaccine recipients posted higher spike-specific TCR breadth than their placebo counterparts.

Comments on this clone: Its antigen is not known.

V shed 3 bases and J shed 4 bases, with 12 bases lying between them. The CDR3 totals 14 residues. In germline, CDR1 is MNHEY, CDR2 SMNVEV (reference sequence). The source was peripheral blood, collected in a trial of Ad26.COV2.S vaccine versus placebo. This sequence joins TRBV27 and TRBJ2-5; D ambiguous. The sequence derives from a person aged 18-60 years who received the Ad26.COV2.S COVID-19 vaccine or a placebo. CDR3 amino acids: CASSFVQARETQYF. CDR3 bases: TGTGCCAGCAGTTTTGTCCAGGCCCGAGAGACCCAGTACTTC.